This TCR beta chain emerged from a study of vaccination and CD4 T cells after COVID-19. Sequenced with the Oncomine TCR Beta short-read assay was DNA taken from cultured CD4+ T cells. Via MiXCR, TCRdb re-called the PCR reads, giving one row per CDR3 protein. The sample records fewer than 15,000 distinct CDR3 sequences, less than 45% being singletons. Stated treatment: roughly ten-day PBMC culture with coronavirus spike peptide pools or control peptides (ViraFEST assay). PBMC cultures, at about 1.8 million cells per well, received about 9.5 IU/ml IL-2 and roughly 9 ug/ml peptide pools. This clonotype was detected only a few times. Its matching antigen is unknown. The germline V gene has CDR1 SGHNT and CDR2 YENEEA. V lost 4 bases, J lost 4 bases, and 18 bases lay in between. The CDR3 runs 16 residues.

The chain has TRBV11-3 and TRBJ2-3, with a possible D match to TRBD2 (5 bases). The source was CD4+ T cells from blood, cultured in vitro, collected after SARS-CoV-2 vaccination. This receptor was identified in a human donor who had recovered from COVID-19. CDR3 coding DNA: TGTGCCAGCAGCTCCCGGTTCTCAGAGGAGGCAGATACGCAGTATTTT. This sequence encodes CASSSRFSEEADTQYF.